These 20 T cell receptor beta chains came from one sample sequenced in a study of T cell responses to AZD1222 COVID-19 vaccine. The protocol was immunoSEQ multiplex PCR, while the TCRdb copy is restricted to in-frame clones and leaves out a portion. This table holds under 140,000 clones, about 81% found once. Sequencing was performed on peripheral blood, taken on day 0 of AZD1222 vaccination. The receptors originated from an adult in good health.

This clone was recorded once. The chain combines TRBV5-4 with TRBJ1-4, with a possible D match to TRBD1 (6 bases). The CDR3 loop spans 14 amino acids. Per germline, CDR1 SGHNT and CDR2 YYREEE (reference sequence). Trimming cost V 0 bases and J 6 bases, with 9 bases left between them. DNA for the CDR3: TGTGCCAGCAGCTTGGACAGGGTGGATGAAAAACTGTTTTTT. Residues: CASSLDRVDEKLFF.

This sequence joins TRBV11-2 and TRBJ2-1; 11 positions match TRBD2. V shed 5 bases, J shed 3 bases, and the junction held 15 bases outside the gene matches. CDR3 length: 19 amino acids. Germline CDR1 reads SGHAT; CDR2 reads FQNNGV. CDR3 sequence reads: CASSPLRGRTSGGYNEQFF. The CDR3, as DNA: TGTGCCAGCAGCCCACTTAGGGGGAGAACTAGCGGGGGCTACAATGAGCAGTTCTTC.

The chain employs TRBV12-5 and TRBJ1-5; 10 bases agree with TRBD1. Germline-derived CDR1 and CDR2 are LGHNT and FRNRAP. The CDR3 is made up of 19 amino acids. Trimming cost V 4 bases and J 6 bases; bases outside gene matches: 18. Here the CDR3 DNA reads TGTGCTAGTGGTTCCAGGACAGGGGGGAGATTGGGTGAGGGTCAGCCCCAGCATTTT. Amino acids: CASGSRTGGRLGEGQPQHF. Combining the CDR3 with reference TRBV12-5 and TRBJ1-5 gives the whole variable domain DARVTQTPRHKVTEMGQEVTMRCQPILGHNTVFWYRQTMMQGLELLAYFRNRAPLDDSGMPKDRFSAEMPDATLATLKIQPSEPRDSAVYFCASGSRTGGRLGEGQPQHFGDGTRLSIL.

The chain couples TRBV28 to TRBJ1-4; unclear D gene. V was cut by 6 bases and J by 5 bases, with 13 bases left in between. The CDR3 has 14 residues. Germline V CDR1 and CDR2: MDHEN, SYDVKM. CDR3 in DNA: TGTGCCAGCAGACGTCGGGCGCCGAATGAAAAACTGTTTTTT. It is translated as CASRRRAPNEKLFF. Filled out from reference TRBV28 and TRBJ1-4, the complete variable domain reads DVKVTQSSRYLVKRTGEKVFLECVQDMDHENMFWYRQDPGLGLRLIYFSYDVKMKEKGDIPEGYSVSREKKERFSLILESASTNQTSMYLCASRRRAPNEKLFFGSGTQLSVL.

V and J are TRBV7-9 and TRBJ1-4; 7 nucleotides agree with TRBD1. V gave up 3 bases and J gave up 3 bases; unmatched junction bases: 10. This CDR3 contains 17 residues. The germline gives CDR1 SEHNR, CDR2 FQNEAQ (reference sequence). The CDR3 DNA is TGTGCCAGCAGCTTCGGTGAGGGGGCTTTACCTAATGAAAAACTGTTTTTT. Amino acid sequence: CASSFGEGALPNEKLFF.

This chain links TRBV6-2 or TRBV6-3 with TRBJ1-5, with D unresolved. The V end was cut by 0 bases, the J end by 2 bases, with 11 bases between. The V gene's germline CDR1 is MNHEY and CDR2 SVGEGT. This CDR3 has 16 amino acids. CDR3: CASSYSNVGRNQPQHF. CDR3 DNA sequence: TGTGCCAGCAGTTACTCGAATGTTGGTCGCAATCAGCCCCAGCATTTT.

V gene TRBV18 combines with J gene TRBJ1-2; D is unresolved. This CDR3 region has 16 residues. Per the germline V gene, CDR1 is KGHSH and CDR2 is LQKENI. With 3 bases removed from V and 1 base from J, the gap between germline ends came to 15 bases. As DNA, the CDR3 is TGTGCCAGCTCACCCTCCGTGGGCGCGAGTAACTATGGCTACACCTTC. Its protein is CASSPSVGASNYGYTF.

This clone has just one count. The V gene is TRBV5-1, the J gene TRBJ2-5; TRBD2 is a possible D gene (5 bases). V was trimmed by 4 bases and J by 5 bases, leaving 15 bases between them. The length of the CDR3 is 14 residues. The germline gives CDR1 SGHRS, CDR2 YFSETQ. CDR3 bases: TGCGCCAGCAGCACCGGAGGTGGGCTTGAGACCCAGTACTTC. This gives the protein CASSTGGGLETQYF.

This chain links TRBV7-9 with TRBJ1-3, with D maybe TRBD1 (5 bases). Germline loops: CDR1 SEHNR, CDR2 FQNEAQ (reference sequence). The CDR3 loop spans 14 amino acids. Trimming removed 2 bases from V and 2 bases from J, with 7 bases in between. CDR3 sequence (DNA): TGTGCCAGCAGCTTACAGGGAACTGGAAACACCATATATTTT. Its translation: CASSLQGTGNTIYF.

At least ten counts were recorded for this clone. The chain couples TRBV29-1 to TRBJ2-7, with 7 bases matching TRBD1. The CDR3 totals 13 residues. Germline-derived CDR1 and CDR2 are SQVTM and ANQGSEA. With 6 bases clipped from V and 1 base from J, the junction kept 6 bases outside the gene matches. For the CDR3, the DNA is TGCAGCGTCGAGTGGGACAGTTCCTACGAGCAGTACTTC. Its translation: CSVEWDSSYEQYF.

To note about this clone: This same CDR3 is encoded by further DNA sequences in the sample. The J gene is TRBJ1-2, the V gene TRBV6-5, with D uncertain. CDR3 length: 13 residues. V was clipped by 0 bases and J by 4 bases, with 6 bases between them. The V gene's germline CDR1 is MNHEY and CDR2 SVGAGI. In DNA form, the CDR3 reads TGTGCCAGCAGTTACTCAGGGAGCTATGGCTACACCTTC. Translating gives CASSYSGSYGYTF.

DNA of the CDR3: TGTGCCAGCAGCTTTTTAAGGGCCGCTGAAGCTTTCTTT. Translated: CASSFLRAAEAFF. V usage is TRBV7-2 and J usage is TRBJ1-1; D is ambiguous. V lost 3 bases and J 6 bases, leaving 11 bases between the germline ends. The CDR3 contains 13 residues. CDR1 is SGHTA, CDR2 FQGNSA, per germline.

The chain employs TRBV7-2 and TRBJ1-2; 7 bases match TRBD1. The V segment lost 5 bases and the J segment 7 bases; nucleotides outside the gene matches: 19. This CDR3 is built from 17 residues. CDR1 is SGHTA and CDR2 is FQGNSA in the germline V gene. The CDR3 coding sequence is TGTGCCAGCAGCCACGGAAACCGCCTACGACAGGGCTCTGGCTACACCTTC. It yields the protein CASSHGNRLRQGSGYTF. Together with reference TRBV7-2 and TRBJ1-2, the CDR3 gives the full variable domain: GAGVSQSPSNKVTEKGKDVELRCDPISGHTALYWYRQSLGQGLEFLIYFQGNSAPDKSGLPSDRFSAERTGGSVSTLTIQRTQQEDSAVYLCASSHGNRLRQGSGYTFGSGTRLTVV.

V and J are TRBV19 and TRBJ1-2; D gene uncertain. V dropped 5 bases and J dropped 8 bases, with 18 bases sitting between them. The CDR3 loop spans 14 amino acids. Germline CDR1 LNHDA, CDR2 SQIVND (reference sequence). Here the CDR3 reads CASSSPLDGRGYTF. The CDR3 region has the DNA TGTGCCAGTAGTTCCCCCCTGGACGGTCGGGGCTACACCTTC.

V gene TRBV7-2 combines with J gene TRBJ2-1, with D tentatively TRBD1 (5 bases). The length of the CDR3 is 14 residues. The germline V and J ends were trimmed by 7 bases and 0 bases, with 10 bases remaining between them. Germline V gene lookup returns CDR1 SGHTA and CDR2 FQGNSA. The CDR3 reads CASKRGSSYNEQFF. For the CDR3, the DNA is TGTGCCAGCAAAAGGGGCAGCTCCTACAATGAGCAGTTCTTC.

The chain is built from TRBV5-5 and TRBJ1-4; D gene uncertain. V lost 0 bases and J lost 8, with 14 bases in between. The CDR3 runs to 15 residues. Germline assignment: CDR1 SGHKS and CDR2 YYEKEE (reference sequence). The CDR3 sequence: CASSLGTKVGEKLFF. Here the CDR3 DNA reads TGTGCCAGCAGCTTGGGGACTAAGGTTGGGGAAAAACTGTTTTTT.

This chain connects TRBV27 to TRBJ1-6, with unresolved D. In germline, CDR1 is MNHEY, CDR2 SMNVEV (reference sequence). V lost 3 bases and J lost 14, with 14 bases in between. The CDR3 totals 13 residues. The CDR3 spells CASSFQPGLALHF. The CDR3 bases are TGTGCCAGCAGTTTCCAGCCCGGTTTGGCCCTCCACTTT.

This chain connects TRBV5-1 to TRBJ2-7, with TRBD1 as a possible D gene (6 bases). V gave up 4 bases and J gave up 3 bases, with 11 bases separating them. The V gene's germline CDR1 is SGHRS and CDR2 YFSETQ. The CDR3 sequence is 13 residues long. The chain's CDR3 is CASSLGQNYEQYF. CDR3 coding DNA: TGCGCCAGCAGCCTAGGACAGAACTACGAGCAGTACTTC.

V is TRBV29-1 and J is TRBJ1-5; 7 bases agree with TRBD1. The CDR3 extends over 14 amino acids. Trimming at V came to 6 bases and at J to 3 bases, leaving 8 bases not matched to a gene. Germline V CDR1 and CDR2: SQVTM, ANQGSEA. The CDR3 sequence is CSVPATGTNQPQHF. CDR3 nucleotide sequence: TGCAGCGTACCCGCGACAGGGACCAATCAGCCCCAGCATTTT.

The chain joins TRBV2 to TRBJ2-3, with 10 bases aligning to TRBD2. The ends lost 7 bases at V and 2 bases at J; junction bases unmatched: 6. Germline V gene data show CDR1 as SNHLY and CDR2 as FYNNEI. This CDR3 region has 15 residues. The chain's CDR3 is CASTWTSGNTDTQYF. The CDR3 nucleotides read TGTGCCAGCACCTGGACTAGCGGTAACACAGATACGCAGTATTTT.